A selection of T cell receptor beta chains follows, all from one sample in a study of naive and memory T cell subsets. TCRdb passed the UMI-ligation and nested PCR reads through MiXCR, listing each CDR3 protein once. This table holds tens of thousands of distinct CDR3 sequences, approximately 10% found once. Sequencing was performed on naive CD8+ T cells from blood. The receptors stem from a human donor in good health. The CDR3 runs from the conserved cysteine through the conserved F or W. Fields, in order: J gene, clone size, V gene, CDR3 length, D gene, CDR3 protein, CDR3 DNA. A D gene is named only where the DNA matches it firmly. Clone size is not always given. Where it is, it says once, few, many or a class for expanded clones.

J: TRBJ2-7; size: many; V: TRBV5-1; length: 14; D: -; CDR3: CASAQGTQGHEQYF; DNA: TGCGCCAGCGCCCAGGGGACACAGGGCCACGAGCAGTACTTC
J: TRBJ2-5; size: many; V: TRBV12-3/TRBV12-4; length: 13; D: -; CDR3: CASSMTSQETQYF; DNA: TGTGCCAGCAGCATGACGTCCCAAGAGACCCAGTACTTC
J: TRBJ2-5; size: few; V: TRBV3-1; length: 15; D: TRBD2; CDR3: CASSQDWGRAETQYF; DNA: TGTGCCAGCAGCCAAGATTGGGGGAGGGCGGAGACCCAGTACTTC
J: TRBJ2-2; size: few; V: TRBV7-9; length: 15; D: TRBD2; CDR3: CASSFSGRNTGELFF; DNA: TGTGCCAGCAGCTTTAGCGGGAGGAACACCGGGGAGCTGTTTTTT
J: TRBJ2-7; size: many; V: TRBV7-9; length: 12; D: -; CDR3: CASSFDGYEQYF; DNA: TGTGCCAGCAGCTTCGATGGCTACGAGCAGTACTTC
J: TRBJ2-3; size: many; V: TRBV2; length: 14; D: TRBD2; CDR3: CASVGGWSTDTQYF; DNA: TGTGCCAGCGTCGGGGGGTGGAGCACAGATACGCAGTATTTT
J: TRBJ2-1; size: many; V: TRBV30; length: 14; D: -; CDR3: CAWSAERSHNEQFF; DNA: TGTGCCTGGAGTGCCGAACGATCCCACAATGAGCAGTTCTTC
J: TRBJ2-7; size: few; V: TRBV30; length: 12; D: TRBD1; CDR3: CAWEVGGLGQYF; DNA: TGTGCCTGGGAAGTAGGGGGCTTGGGGCAGTACTTC
J: TRBJ2-7; size: -; V: TRBV12-3/TRBV12-4; length: 13; D: -; CDR3: CASMEGLFYEQYF; DNA: TGTGCCAGCATGGAAGGACTCTTTTACGAGCAGTACTTC
J: TRBJ2-1; size: -; V: TRBV4-2; length: 11; D: -; CDR3: CASSQDREQFF; DNA: TGTGCCAGCAGCCAAGACCGGGAGCAGTTCTTC
J: TRBJ2-7; size: few; V: TRBV12-3/TRBV12-4; length: 13; D: TRBD1; CDR3: CASSFEGANEQYF; DNA: TGTGCCAGCAGTTTTGAGGGGGCTAACGAGCAGTACTTC
J: TRBJ1-3; size: few; V: TRBV7-2; length: 18; D: TRBD1; CDR3: CASSLGLRDRWGGNTIYF; DNA: TGTGCCAGCAGCTTAGGTCTACGGGACAGGTGGGGAGGAAACACCATATATTTT
J: TRBJ2-7; size: many; V: TRBV20-1; length: 16; D: -; CDR3: CSASFRARAHPYEQYF; DNA: TGCAGTGCTAGTTTCAGGGCAAGGGCACACCCATACGAGCAGTACTTC
J: TRBJ2-5; size: -; V: TRBV5-6; length: 11; D: -; CDR3: CASSFSETQYF; DNA: TGTGCCAGCAGCTTTTCTGAGACCCAGTACTTC
J: TRBJ2-1; size: few; V: TRBV29-1; length: 14; D: TRBD2; CDR3: CNVVTGGPVNEQFF; DNA: TGCAACGTTGTAACGGGAGGGCCTGTCAATGAGCAGTTCTTC
J: TRBJ2-3; size: many; V: TRBV20-1; length: 16; D: -; CDR3: CSARETRLDSTDTQYF; DNA: TGCAGTGCTAGAGAGACCCGTTTAGATAGCACAGATACGCAGTATTTT
J: TRBJ2-3; size: many; V: TRBV5-1; length: 16; D: -; CDR3: CASSLAVGSGTDTQYF; DNA: TGCGCCAGCAGCTTGGCCGTAGGGAGTGGCACAGATACGCAGTATTTT